The T cell receptor (beta chain) described here comes from a study of neurological immune-mediated disorders. This clonotype was observed many times. Trimming at V came to 3 bases and at J to 4 bases, leaving 6 bases not matched to a gene. CDR1 and CDR2 from the germline V gene are SGDLS and YYNGEE. The CDR3 consists of 14 residues. With 10-nucleotide random UMIs, 5'RACE was used to make the cDNA. TCRdb reanalysed the 5' RACE reads using MiXCR and keeps one entry per CDR3 protein. The table shows about 19,000 distinct CDR3 sequences, with about 2.6% occurring only once. The sequence came from a woman younger than 30 with multiple sclerosis. Sequences were obtained from PBMCs. The gene calls are TRBV9 and TRBJ1-1, with 7 bases lining up with TRBD1. The CDR3 protein is CASSDTGVGTEAFF. In DNA, the CDR3 is TGTGCCAGCAGCGACACAGGGGTCGGCACTGAAGCTTTCTTT. Full variable domain (rest looked up from reference TRBV9 and TRBJ1-1): DSGVTQTPKHLITATGQRVTLRCSPRSGDLSVYWYQQSLDQGLQFLIQYYNGEERAKGNILERFSAQQFPDLHSELNLSSLELGDSALYFCASSDTGVGTEAFFGQGTRLTVV.